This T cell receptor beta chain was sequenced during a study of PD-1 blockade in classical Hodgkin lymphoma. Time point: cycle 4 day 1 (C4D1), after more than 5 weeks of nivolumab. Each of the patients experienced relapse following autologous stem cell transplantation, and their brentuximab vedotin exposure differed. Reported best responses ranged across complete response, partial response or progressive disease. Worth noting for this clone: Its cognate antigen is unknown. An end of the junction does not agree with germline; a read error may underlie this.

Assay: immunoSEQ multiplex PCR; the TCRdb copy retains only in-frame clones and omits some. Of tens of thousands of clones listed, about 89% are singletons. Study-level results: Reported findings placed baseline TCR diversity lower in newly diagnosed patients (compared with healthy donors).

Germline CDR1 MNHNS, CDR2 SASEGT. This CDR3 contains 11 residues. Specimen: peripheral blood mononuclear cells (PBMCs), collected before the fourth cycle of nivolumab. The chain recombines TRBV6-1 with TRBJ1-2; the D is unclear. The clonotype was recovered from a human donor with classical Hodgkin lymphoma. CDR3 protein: CASSERARVQF. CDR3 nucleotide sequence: TGTGCCAGCAGTGAACGGGCACGCGTTCAATTC.